This T cell receptor (beta chain) was recorded in a study of CD8 T cells in ankylosing spondylitis (dated 2017 in TCRdb). Broadly, across the study: T cell receptor beta repertoires were profiled in healthy donors and ankylosing spondylitis patients so that disease-linked TCR variants could be found. The whole study cohort included about a hundred healthy donors and under 30 ankylosing spondylitis patients. Peripheral blood was sampled, and synovial fluid was also collected from ankylosing spondylitis patients. Broad study findings and their caveats: Blood from ankylosing spondylitis patients appeared to be characterized by a TCR beta motif composed of about eight highly homologous amino acid variants. The disease-linked clones were reported as significantly enriched in matched synovial fluid samples from ankylosing spondylitis patients. Some TCR beta motif variants had previously been reported in synovial fluid and blood of reactive arthritis patients, which suggested common disease-initiation mechanisms. The disease-linked clones had a CD8+ phenotype and were found at relatively low frequencies in peripheral blood.

Sequencing was performed on an Illumina HiSeq 2500. Quantitative 5'-RACE with molecular barcodes was the method used to prepare the TCR beta libraries. The paper's data handling went like this. A new computational method, built on a probabilistic model of VDJ rearrangement, was used to identify disease-linked TCR variants. TCRdb took the public reads, trimmed them with fastp at Q25, ran MiXCR for clone calling and kept in-frame beta chains. CDR3 protein duplicates are merged, each entry listing the most common genes and DNA. The V and J calls, along with clone size, are taken from TCRdb and not from the paper's own processing. The table for this sample lists 250,000 or so distinct CDR3 sequences; 9.5% to 12% of them were counted only once. Less than 7% of the sample comes from the top ten. Trimming removed 4 bases from V and 7 bases from J, leaving 2 bases between the germline ends. CDR1 MGHDK and CDR2 SYGVNS are derived from the germline V gene. The CDR3 starts with the cysteine, ends with the phenylalanine, and has 10 residues. The only DNA kept is the CDR3, 30 bases in frame from the first base.

Details on this clonotype: Its antigen is still unknown. There are no base qualities to consult, and no much larger clone falls within one base.

Rearrangement joined TRBV25-1 to TRBJ2-4; no D segment can be confidently identified. Sequenced material: blood, either unsorted or a sorted T cell fraction (not recorded which). The receptor's source is a male donor with ankylosing spondylitis or in good health (not recorded which). The DNA sequence reads TGTGCCAGCAGTGGGAACATTCAGTACTTC. Its protein reads: CASSGNIQYF.